These T cell receptor beta chains were read from a single sample in a study of control samples from healthy donors and cancer patients. The assay was immunoSEQ multiplex PCR, and TCRdb's table has in-frame clones only and misses some. This table holds tens of thousands of clones, roughly 90% found once. The sequenced sample was PBMCs. The receptors derive from a man in his forties with colorectal cancer. CDR3s include the opening cysteine and the closing phenylalanine or tryptophan. The D gene is left open where the match is weak.

D gene,V gene,J gene,CDR3 protein,CDR3 DNA
-,TRBV7-9,TRBJ2-7,CASSLMSSYEQYF,TGTGCCAGCAGCTTAATGAGCTCCTACGAGCAGTACTTC
TRBD1,TRBV6-2/TRBV6-3,TRBJ2-1,CASSPTGNRGEQFF,TGTGCCAGCAGTCCGACAGGGAATCGCGGTGAGCAGTTCTTC
-,TRBV5-1,TRBJ2-7,CASSVDGAYEQYF,TGCGCCAGCAGCGTGGACGGGGCCTACGAGCAGTACTTC
-,TRBV29-1,TRBJ1-2,CSVEIPPNYGYTF,TGCAGCGTTGAAATTCCTCCTAACTATGGCTACACCTTC
-,TRBV19,TRBJ1-2,CASSPGGGGNYGYTF,TGTGCCAGTAGTCCTGGGGGGGGCGGAAACTATGGCTACACCTTC
-,TRBV4-2,TRBJ1-2,CASSQPAERYYGYTF,TGTGCCAGCAGCCAACCGGCCGAGAGGTACTATGGCTACACCTTC
-,TRBV6-5,TRBJ1-6,CATQRTEGAASPLHF,TGTGCCACCCAAAGAACGGAGGGCGCAGCTTCACCCCTCCACTTT
-,TRBV7-9,TRBJ2-1,CASSLIYEQFF,TGTGCCAGCAGCTTAATCTATGAGCAGTTCTTC
TRBD1,TRBV19,TRBJ1-2,CASSIGTIAGQGYGYTF,TGTGCCAGTAGTATCGGGACAATAGCGGGACAGGGGTATGGCTACACCTTC
-,TRBV9,TRBJ1-2,CASTPFWAANYGYTF,TGTGCCAGCACCCCATTTTGGGCGGCGAACTATGGCTACACCTTC